This record concerns one T cell receptor (beta chain) sequence. The V gene lost 1 base and the J gene lost 8 bases, with 18 bases spanning the gap. The CDR3 is 16 residues long. Looked up from germline, CDR1 is LGHDT and CDR2 is YNNKEL (reference sequence). The data originate from a study of blood T cell repertoires in COVID-19. Authors' analysis steps: Reference gene primer amplification in the assay estimated nucleated cell counts. Sequencing used immunoSEQ multiplex PCR; TCRdb keeps in-frame clones, though not all of them. V and J calls and clone size are given by that table; D and trimming were obtained from the DNA. This sample yields approximately 400,000 clones, of which around nine tenths are seen a single time; 1.2% belongs to the top ten.

This TCR came from a woman younger than 35 who had recovered from COVID-19. This rearrangement joins TRBV3-1 (or the pseudogene TRBV3-2) to TRBJ2-1, with D maybe TRBD1 (5 bases). Input material: PBMCs or T cells enriched from blood (not recorded which). CDR3 sequence: CASSQATGRQGDEQFF. The DNA of the CDR3 is TGTGCCAGCAGCCAAGCTACCGGGCGCCAAGGGGATGAGCAGTTCTTC.